These 26 T cell receptor beta chains came from one sample sequenced in a study of T-cell reconstitution after alpha-beta-depleted transplantation in children. The authors prepared the TCRbeta library with unique molecular identifiers. TCRdb re-derived calls from the PCR reads in MiXCR, one entry per CDR3 protein. The sample consists of approximately 240,000 distinct CDR3 sequences, roughly 10% of them appearing once. Sequences were derived from PBMCs from the stem cell graft donor, sampled from the stem cell graft. All receptors derive from a human donor who donated a stem cell graft to a child with acute lymphoblastic leukemia.

The V call is TRBV6-1, the J call TRBJ1-1; D unclear. The CDR3 is made up of 14 amino acids. V was clipped by 7 bases and J by 3 bases, with 15 bases between them. Germline CDR1 is MNHNS and CDR2 is SASEGT. The CDR3 sequence: CASNKYLSDTEAFF. Written as DNA, the CDR3 is TGTGCCAGCAATAAGTATCTATCGGACACTGAAGCTTTCTTT.

In this sample, this clonotype turned up a few times. V gene TRBV12-3 or TRBV12-4 combines with J gene TRBJ1-5; tentative D call: TRBD1 (6 bases). This CDR3 spans 16 amino acids. The V gene lost 6 bases and the J gene lost 2 bases, with 17 bases spanning the gap. CDR3 in DNA: TGTGCCAGCAGCCCTGGGGGGGCGCGAGGCAATCAGCCCCAGCATTTT. This codes for CASSPGGARGNQPQHF.

In its sample, this clonotype was seen a few times. The genes are TRBV6-1 and TRBJ2-5; D may match TRBD1 or TRBD2 (5 bases each). This CDR3 contains 14 residues. Germline V lookup: CDR1 MNHNS, CDR2 SASEGT. Trimming cost V 8 bases and J 4 bases, with 17 bases left between them. The CDR3 nucleotides are TGTGCCAGCGGAAGCGCAGGGACGGGAGAGACCCAGTACTTC. Protein product: CASGSAGTGETQYF.

This clonotype showed up many times. V and J are TRBV2 and TRBJ2-2; D gene unclear. The V gene's germline CDR1 is SNHLY and CDR2 FYNNEI. There are 16 residues in the CDR3. Trimming stripped 4 bases from V and 0 bases from J, with 12 bases between. CDR3 DNA: TGTGCCAGCAGTGTCGGTGAATTTGCGAACACCGGGGAGCTGTTTTTT. Translated: CASSVGEFANTGELFF.

V gene TRBV24-1 combines with J gene TRBJ2-5, with 7 bases aligning to TRBD1. J lost 2 bases, V lost 4 bases, and 3 bases had no gene match. The CDR3 is 14 residues long. The V gene's germline CDR1 is KGHDR and CDR2 SFDVKD. The CDR3 nucleotides read TGTGCCACCAGTGACCCGACAGGGCAAGAGACCCAGTACTTC. It specifies CATSDPTGQETQYF.

This clonotype came up many times. This chain uses TRBV6-5 with TRBJ2-7; 9 positions agree with TRBD2. This CDR3 is built from 14 residues. Looked up from germline, CDR1 is MNHEY and CDR2 is SVGAGI. Losses at the gene ends were 4 bases for V and 4 bases for J; bases not matched to a gene: 5. CDR3 in amino acids: CASSLRAGGYEQYF. CDR3 sequence (DNA): TGTGCCAGCAGTTTGAGAGCGGGGGGTTACGAGCAGTACTTC.

The gene calls are TRBV5-1 and TRBJ1-1; the D gene is possibly TRBD1 (5 bases). The CDR3 consists of 15 residues. Trimming pared 2 bases from V and 0 bases from J, leaving 11 bases between. Germline CDR1 SGHRS, CDR2 YFSETQ. In nucleotides, the CDR3 is TGCGCCAGCAGCTTTATCACAGGATTGAACACTGAAGCTTTCTTT. Residues: CASSFITGLNTEAFF. The full variable domain, with the rest looked up from reference TRBV5-1 and TRBJ1-1, is KAGVTQTPRYLIKTRGQQVTLSCSPISGHRSVSWYQQTPGQGLQFLFEYFSETQRNKGNFPGRFSGRQFSNSRSEMNVSTLELGDSALYLCASSFITGLNTEAFFGQGTRLTVV.

This chain uses TRBV7-6 with TRBJ1-3, with D possibly being TRBD1 (6 bases). Germline values: CDR1 SGHVS, CDR2 FNYEAQ. The V gene lost 5 bases and the J gene lost 6 bases, with 14 bases spanning the gap. The CDR3 has 14 amino acids. The CDR3 protein is CASSLTGIENTIYF. CDR3 sequence (DNA): TGTGCCAGCAGCCTAACAGGGATCGAAAACACCATATATTTT. The complete variable domain, with remaining parts taken from reference TRBV7-6 and TRBJ1-3, reads GAGVSQSPRYKVTKRGQDVALRCDPISGHVSLYWYRQALGQGPEFLTYFNYEAQQDKSGLPNDRFSAERPEGSISTLTIQRTEQRDSAMYRCASSLTGIENTIYFGEGSWLTVV.

This clonotype was picked up a small number of times. CDR3: CASSLRGVLWRTF. Here the CDR3 DNA reads TGTGCCAGCAGCCTGAGGGGGGTACTATGGCGCACCTTC. The rearrangement uses TRBV12-3 or TRBV12-4 and TRBJ1-2, with a possible D match to TRBD1 (6 bases). Trimming pared 6 bases from V and 13 bases from J, leaving 21 bases between. The CDR3 extends over 13 amino acids.

This chain uses TRBV27 with TRBJ2-5; no reliable D call. Germline V gives CDR1 MNHEY, CDR2 SMNVEV (reference sequence). Trimming removed 1 base from V and 1 base from J, with 16 bases in between. This CDR3 region has 17 residues. As DNA, the CDR3 is TGTGCCAGCAGTTTATGGCACCCTTTTCGTTCCCAAGAGACCCAGTACTTC. Encoded protein: CASSLWHPFRSQETQYF.

In its sample, this clonotype was seen a few times. The CDR3: CASSFRWKGRGGLIVDEQFF. DNA for the CDR3: TGTGCCAGCAGTTTTCGATGGAAGGGCCGGGGGGGCCTAATAGTCGATGAGCAGTTCTTC. V usage is TRBV12-3 or TRBV12-4 and J usage is TRBJ2-1; 8 nucleotides agree with TRBD2. The ends lost 3 bases at V and 8 bases at J; junction bases unmatched: 24. The CDR3 is 20 amino acids.

The chain carries TRBV5-1 and TRBJ2-5; 8 bases are shared with TRBD1. Germline assignment: CDR1 SGHRS and CDR2 YFSETQ. V trimming: 2 bases; J trimming: 4 bases; junction bases outside the gene matches: 10. The CDR3 is 16 amino acids. The CDR3 DNA sequence: TGCGCCAGCAGCTTTCTCCCAGGGGGCGCGTCAGAGACCCAGTACTTC. Amino acids: CASSFLPGGASETQYF.

J is TRBJ1-1 and V is TRBV5-1; tentatively, D is TRBD1 (6 bases). Trimming took 0 bases from V and 4 from J, leaving 13 bases between them. In germline, CDR1 is SGHRS, CDR2 YFSETQ. The CDR3 length is 15 residues. CDR3 coding DNA: TGCGCCAGCAGCTTGGAGGGGCAGGGGCGCACTGAAGCTTTCTTT. Encoded protein: CASSLEGQGRTEAFF.

In its sample, this clonotype was seen many times. For the CDR3, the DNA is TGTGCCAGCAGTGAAACCGGGACAGGAGAGTTCTTC. This gives the protein CASSETGTGEFF. The V and J genes are TRBV6-1 and TRBJ2-1; 8 bases agree with TRBD1. J was trimmed by 14 bases and V by 2 bases; bases with no gene match: 5. CDR1 MNHNS and CDR2 SASEGT come from the germline V gene. The CDR3 sequence is 12 residues long.

The CDR3 coding sequence is TGCAGTGCTTCCGGGCCGAACACTGAAGCTTTCTTT. Amino acids: CSASGPNTEAFF. The J gene is TRBJ1-1, the V gene TRBV20-1; D ambiguous. CDR3 length equals 12 residues. Trimming cost V 5 bases and J 1 base, with 8 bases left between them. Germline loops: CDR1 DFQATT, CDR2 SNEGSKA (reference sequence).

This rearrangement joins TRBV7-7 to TRBJ1-1; D remains ambiguous. The CDR3 covers 13 residues. Trimming cost V 5 bases and J 8 bases, with 15 bases left between them. CDR1 is SSHAT, CDR2 FNYEAQ, per germline (reference sequence). CDR3 DNA sequence: TGTGCCAGCAGCCGCGATACATCGACCGAAGCTTTCTTT. Translated, it gives CASSRDTSTEAFF.

This clonotype has only a few counts. The chain combines TRBV7-2 with TRBJ2-3, with 8 nucleotides matching TRBD1. The germline gives CDR1 SGHTA, CDR2 FQGNSA. V was pared by 5 bases and J by 5 bases, with 3 bases of the junction left unmatched. CDR3 size: 13 residues. CDR3 nucleotide sequence: TGTGCCAGCAGCCCTGACAGGGGAGATACGCAGTATTTT. This sequence encodes CASSPDRGDTQYF.

This clonotype was detected a few times. The chain employs TRBV5-1 and TRBJ2-5, with D possibly TRBD1 on 6 matching bases. The CDR3 loop spans 14 amino acids. Germline V CDR1 and CDR2: SGHRS, YFSETQ. Trimming left V 3 bases short and J 1 base short, with 10 bases between. The CDR3 DNA is TGCGCCAGCAGCTCCACAGGGTCCCAAGAGACCCAGTACTTC. Protein sequence: CASSSTGSQETQYF.

Many counts were recorded for this clonotype. This chain links TRBV6-5 with TRBJ2-7; perhaps TRBD1 as D (6 bases). Deletions cut 10 bases from V and 5 bases from J, with 21 bases between. CDR1 is MNHEY and CDR2 is SVGAGI in the germline V gene. The CDR3 extends over 14 amino acids. The CDR3 loop reads CATARGHTIDEQYF. CDR3 DNA: TGTGCCACGGCACGGGGACACACCATCGACGAGCAGTACTTC.

The sample holds a few counts of this clonotype. The V call is TRBV19, the J call TRBJ1-5, with 9 positions matching TRBD1. V trimming: 7 bases; J trimming: 7 bases; junction bases outside the gene matches: 5. The length of the CDR3 is 13 residues. Germline V lookup: CDR1 LNHDA, CDR2 SQIVND (reference sequence). In DNA, the CDR3 is TGTGCCAGTATGGACAGGGGAAAGCAGCCCCAGCATTTT. Translation: CASMDRGKQPQHF.

The chain uses TRBV5-4 and TRBJ2-3; weak D call: TRBD2 (6 bases). V was clipped by 0 bases and J by 3 bases, with 11 bases between them. The CDR3 has 15 residues. Looked up from germline, CDR1 is SGHNT and CDR2 is YYREEE (reference sequence). CDR3 bases: TGTGCCAGCAGCTTGGGGGGCGGGGTAACAGATACGCAGTATTTT. Encoded protein: CASSLGGGVTDTQYF.

The rearrangement uses TRBV19 and TRBJ2-3, with D possibly matching TRBD1 (5 bases). V lost 3 bases and J lost 6, with 10 bases in between. This CDR3 is 13 amino acids long. From germline, CDR1 is LNHDA and CDR2 SQIVND (reference sequence). The CDR3 DNA follows: TGTGCCAGTAGTATGCTACAGGAGGATACGCAGTATTTT. The encoded protein is CASSMLQEDTQYF. Drawing the rest from reference TRBV19 and TRBJ2-3, the complete variable domain is DGGITQSPKYLFRKEGQNVTLSCEQNLNHDAMYWYRQDPGQGLRLIYYSQIVNDFQKGDIAEGYSVSREKKESFPLTVTSAQKNPTAFYLCASSMLQEDTQYFGPGTRLTVL.

This clonotype was recorded at least ten times. The gene calls are TRBV29-1 and TRBJ2-5; 7 bases match TRBD1. Germline values: CDR1 SQVTM, CDR2 ANQGSEA. The CDR3 spans 13 residues. The junction had 6 bases not matched to a gene; V was cut back by 4 bases and J by 4 bases. The CDR3 sequence is CSVGQGGAETQYF. The CDR3 nucleotides are TGCAGCGTTGGACAGGGTGGTGCAGAGACCCAGTACTTC.

There are a few counts of this clonotype. V usage is TRBV5-1 and J usage is TRBJ2-3; no firm D call. V lost 1 base, J lost 10 bases, and 13 bases lay in between. In germline, CDR1 is SGHRS, CDR2 YFSETQ. The CDR3 totals 13 residues. This chain's CDR3 is CASSLSRLLSQYF. DNA for the CDR3: TGCGCCAGCAGCTTGTCCCGTCTTCTCTCGCAGTATTTT.

This clonotype was seen only a few times. The chain combines TRBV5-1 with TRBJ1-2; possibly TRBD1 for D (6 bases). Looked up from germline, CDR1 is SGHRS and CDR2 is YFSETQ. The germline V and J ends were trimmed by 4 bases and 2 bases, with 12 bases remaining between them. The CDR3 runs 14 residues. The CDR3 here is CASSPGESNYGYTF. For the CDR3, the DNA is TGCGCCAGCAGCCCAGGGGAATCCAACTATGGCTACACCTTC.

This clonotype was seen only a few times. The J gene is TRBJ2-4, the V gene TRBV7-2, with D possibly being TRBD2 (5 bases). The CDR3 is made up of 16 amino acids. Germline V gives CDR1 SGHTA, CDR2 FQGNSA. Between the trimmed V and J ends, which lost 5 bases and 1 base, there was a span of 15 bases. The CDR3 nucleotides are TGTGCCAGCAGCCCGGTCTTATCGGGGGCCAAAAACATTCAGTACTTC. Residues: CASSPVLSGAKNIQYF.